This entry features one T cell receptor (beta chain) sequence. The entry originates in a study of blood T cell repertoires in COVID-19. Study-wide background: Acute and convalescent COVID-19 samples came from the United States, Italy and Spain. From T cells, B-cell-depleted T cells, or PBMCs came the material, which was cDNA or gDNA.

Per the study methods: Nucleated cell number was recorded as an estimate derived from reference gene primer amplification. Here immunoSEQ multiplex PCR was the method, and the copy in TCRdb shows in-frame clones only, minus some. V and J calls and clone size are as listed in that table; D and trimming were resolved from the DNA. The table has under 80,000 clones, less than 90% seen once. The origin of this receptor is a man over 45 with active COVID-19. Sequences were obtained from peripheral blood.

The CDR3 sequence: CASSLTAGKAEKLFF. The CDR3 DNA follows: TGCGCCAGCAGCTTGACGGCGGGAAAGGCGGAAAAACTGTTTTTT. V is TRBV5-1 and J is TRBJ1-4; D remains unclear. The germline CDR1 and CDR2 sequences are SGHRS and YFSETQ. With 1 base removed from V and 8 bases from J, the gap between germline ends came to 15 bases. CDR3 length: 15 residues.